This TCR beta chain originates from a study of CD8 T cells in Susac syndrome. Remarks on this clonotype: The antigen is unknown.

The individuals used as controls were healthy donors who had been matched for both age and sex. The RNA, about 0.45 to 1 ug, was put through reverse transcription using random hexamers. Amplification of TCR beta CDR3 was carried out by immunoSEQ multiplex PCR, which covered 54 Vbeta and 13 Jbeta segments. TCRdb passed the immunoSEQ multiplex PCR reads through MiXCR, listing each CDR3 protein once. Among under 150,000 distinct CDR3 sequences, 85% to 95% were seen once, and the ten largest hold approximately 0.3%. Trimming took 4 bases from V and 7 from J, leaving 14 bases between them. The CDR3 runs to 13 residues. The germline V gene has CDR1 SQVTM and CDR2 ANQGSEA. Study-wide findings and caveats: The study recognized that the number of individuals in its TCR sequencing and HLA analysis was relatively small.

The sequenced material came from CD8+ T cells from PBMCs. The origin of this receptor is a human donor in good health. This chain connects TRBV29-1 to TRBJ1-5, with a tentative D call TRBD1 (6 bases). Here the CDR3 reads CSVGPGARQPQHF. The CDR3 DNA reads as TGCAGCGTTGGCCCAGGGGCTCGGCAGCCCCAGCATTTT.